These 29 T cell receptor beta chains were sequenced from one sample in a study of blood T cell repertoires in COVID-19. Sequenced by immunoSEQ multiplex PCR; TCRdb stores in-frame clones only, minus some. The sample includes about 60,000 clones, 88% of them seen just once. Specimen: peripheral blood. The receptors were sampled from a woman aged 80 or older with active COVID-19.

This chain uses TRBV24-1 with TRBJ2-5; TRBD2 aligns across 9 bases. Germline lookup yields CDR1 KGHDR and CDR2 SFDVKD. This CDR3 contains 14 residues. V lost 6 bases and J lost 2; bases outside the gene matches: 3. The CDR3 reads CATSTAGGQETQYF. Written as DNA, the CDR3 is TGTGCCACCAGTACCGCGGGGGGGCAAGAGACCCAGTACTTC.

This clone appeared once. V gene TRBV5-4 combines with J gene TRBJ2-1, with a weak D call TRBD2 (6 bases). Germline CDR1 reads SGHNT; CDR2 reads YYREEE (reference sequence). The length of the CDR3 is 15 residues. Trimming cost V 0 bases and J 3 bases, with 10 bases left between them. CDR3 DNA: TGTGCCAGCAGCTTGGCCGGGACTCACTACAATGAGCAGTTCTTC. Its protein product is CASSLAGTHYNEQFF.

The CDR3 is CASSERTGEQPQHF. CDR3 DNA sequence: TGTGCCAGCAGTGAAAGGACAGGGGAACAGCCCCAGCATTTT. The chain recombines TRBV2 with TRBJ1-5, with 9 bases matching TRBD1. The CDR3 is 14 amino acids. Germline V gene data show CDR1 as SNHLY and CDR2 as FYNNEI. V lost 2 bases, J lost 7 bases, and 3 bases stayed unmatched.

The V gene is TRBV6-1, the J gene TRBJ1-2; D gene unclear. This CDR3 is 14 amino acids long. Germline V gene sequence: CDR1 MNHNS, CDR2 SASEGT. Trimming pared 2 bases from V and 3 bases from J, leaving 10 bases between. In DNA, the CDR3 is TGTGCCAGCAGTGAACCCGGCGGATACTATGGCTACACCTTC. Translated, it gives CASSEPGGYYGYTF.

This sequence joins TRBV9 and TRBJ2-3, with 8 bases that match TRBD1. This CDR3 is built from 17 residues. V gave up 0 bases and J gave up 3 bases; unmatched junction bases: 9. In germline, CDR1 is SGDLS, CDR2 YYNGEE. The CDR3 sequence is CASSVDPGGFGTDTQYF. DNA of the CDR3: TGTGCCAGCAGCGTAGACCCAGGGGGCTTTGGGACAGATACGCAGTATTTT. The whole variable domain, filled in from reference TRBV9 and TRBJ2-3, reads DSGVTQTPKHLITATGQRVTLRCSPRSGDLSVYWYQQSLDQGLQFLIQYYNGEERAKGNILERFSAQQFPDLHSELNLSSLELGDSALYFCASSVDPGGFGTDTQYFGPGTRLTVL.

Here the CDR3 DNA reads TGTGCCAGCAGTGGTTCCGGGACTAGCGGGGGGGGCCGGGAGCAGTTCTTC. This encodes CASSGSGTSGGGREQFF. This chain uses TRBV6-2 or TRBV6-3 with TRBJ2-1; 16 bases are shared with TRBD2. Germline V gene lookup returns CDR1 MNHEY and CDR2 SVGEGT. This CDR3 spans 17 amino acids. V shed 5 bases, J shed 10 bases, and the junction held 11 bases outside the gene matches.

CDR3 protein: CASSPELTGRQETQYF. In DNA, the CDR3 is TGCGCCAGCAGCCCCGAGCTAACAGGGCGCCAAGAGACCCAGTACTTC. J is TRBJ2-5 and V is TRBV23-1; D is possibly TRBD1 (6 bases). TRBV23-1 has ORF status, its function being uncertain. V lost 6 bases, J lost 1 base, and 18 bases lay in between. The CDR3 spans 16 residues.

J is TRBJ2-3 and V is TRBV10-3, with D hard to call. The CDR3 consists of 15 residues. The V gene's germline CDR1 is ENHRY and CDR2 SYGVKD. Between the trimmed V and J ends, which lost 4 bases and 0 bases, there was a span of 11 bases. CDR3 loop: CAISANYASTDTQYF. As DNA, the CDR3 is TGTGCCATCAGTGCGAACTATGCTAGCACAGATACGCAGTATTTT.

The chain's CDR3 is CASSPRTGTDTQYF. The CDR3 nucleotides are TGTGCCAGCTCACCAAGGACTGGCACAGATACGCAGTATTTT. This sequence joins TRBV18 and TRBJ2-3; tentative D call: TRBD2 (5 bases). The ends were cut back, 2 bases at V and 1 base at J, with 7 bases in the middle. Germline CDR1 reads KGHSH; CDR2 reads LQKENI. The CDR3 is made up of 14 amino acids. Using reference TRBV18 and TRBJ2-3 for the parts outside the CDR3, the full variable domain is NAGVMQNPRHLVRRRGQEARLRCSPMKGHSHVYWYRQLPEEGLKFMVYLQKENIIDESGMPKERFSAEFPKEGPSILRIQQVVRGDSAAYFCASSPRTGTDTQYFGPGTRLTVL.

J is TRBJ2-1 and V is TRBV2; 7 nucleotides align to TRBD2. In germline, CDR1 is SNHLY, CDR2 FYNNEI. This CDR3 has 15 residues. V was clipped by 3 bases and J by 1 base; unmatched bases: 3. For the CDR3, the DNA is TGTGCCAGCAGTGAGGCGGGGGTATCCTACAATGAGCAGTTCTTC. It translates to CASSEAGVSYNEQFF.

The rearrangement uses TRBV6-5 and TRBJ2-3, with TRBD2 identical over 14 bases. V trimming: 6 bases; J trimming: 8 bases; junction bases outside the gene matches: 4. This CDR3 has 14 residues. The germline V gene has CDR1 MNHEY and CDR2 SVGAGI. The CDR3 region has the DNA TGTGCCAGCAGACCGACTAGCGGGGGGGTTACGCAGTATTTT. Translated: CASRPTSGGVTQYF.

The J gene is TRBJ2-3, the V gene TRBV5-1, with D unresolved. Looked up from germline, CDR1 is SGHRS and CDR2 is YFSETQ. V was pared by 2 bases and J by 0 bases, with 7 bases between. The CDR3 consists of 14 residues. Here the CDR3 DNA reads TGCGCCAGCAGCTTAGCGCCTAGCACAGATACGCAGTATTTT. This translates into CASSLAPSTDTQYF.

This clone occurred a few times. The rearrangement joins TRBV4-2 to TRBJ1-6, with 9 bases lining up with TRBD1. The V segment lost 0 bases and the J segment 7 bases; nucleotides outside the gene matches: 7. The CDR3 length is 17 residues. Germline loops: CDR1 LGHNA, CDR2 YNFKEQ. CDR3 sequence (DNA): TGTGCCAGCAGCCAAGAAGGGGGACAGGGCTTCAATTCACCCCTCCACTTT. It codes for CASSQEGGQGFNSPLHF.

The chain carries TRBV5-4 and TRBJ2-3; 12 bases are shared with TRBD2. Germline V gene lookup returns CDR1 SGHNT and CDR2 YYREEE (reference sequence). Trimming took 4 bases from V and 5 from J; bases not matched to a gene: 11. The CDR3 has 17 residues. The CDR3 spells CASSLLSTSGGVDTQYF. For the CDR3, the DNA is TGTGCCAGCAGCCTACTATCGACTAGCGGGGGTGTAGATACGCAGTATTTT.

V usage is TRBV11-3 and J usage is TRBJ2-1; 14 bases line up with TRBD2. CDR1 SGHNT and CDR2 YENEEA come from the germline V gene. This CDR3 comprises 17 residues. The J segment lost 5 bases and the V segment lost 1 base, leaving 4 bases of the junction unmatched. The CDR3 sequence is CASSLGLAGGPDNEQFF. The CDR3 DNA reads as TGTGCCAGCAGCTTAGGACTAGCGGGGGGGCCCGACAATGAGCAGTTCTTC. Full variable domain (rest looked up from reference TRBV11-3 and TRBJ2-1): EAGVVQSPRYKIIEKKQPVAFWCNPISGHNTLYWYLQNLGQGPELLIRYENEEAVDDSQLPKDRFSAERLKGVDSTLKIQPAELGDSAVYLCASSLGLAGGPDNEQFFGPGTRLTVL.

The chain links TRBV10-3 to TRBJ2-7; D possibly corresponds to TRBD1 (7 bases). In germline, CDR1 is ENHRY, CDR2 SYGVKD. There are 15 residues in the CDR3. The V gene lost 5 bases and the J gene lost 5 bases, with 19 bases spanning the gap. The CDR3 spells CAISLRGAVLDEQYF. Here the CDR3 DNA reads TGTGCCATCAGTCTCAGGGGGGCCGTTCTGGACGAGCAGTACTTC.

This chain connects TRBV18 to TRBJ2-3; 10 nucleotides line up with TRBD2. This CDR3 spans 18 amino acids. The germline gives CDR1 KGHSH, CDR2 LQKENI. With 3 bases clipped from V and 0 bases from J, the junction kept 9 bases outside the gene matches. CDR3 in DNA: TGTGCCAGCTCACCCCGGGGTAGCGGGGGGCCTAGCACAGATACGCAGTATTTT. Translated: CASSPRGSGGPSTDTQYF.

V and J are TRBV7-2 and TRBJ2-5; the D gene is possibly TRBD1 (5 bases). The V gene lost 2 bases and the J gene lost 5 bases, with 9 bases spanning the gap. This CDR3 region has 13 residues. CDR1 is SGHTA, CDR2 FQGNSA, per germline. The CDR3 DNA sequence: TGTGCCAGCAGCTTACAGGGCTGGGAGACCCAGTACTTC. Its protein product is CASSLQGWETQYF. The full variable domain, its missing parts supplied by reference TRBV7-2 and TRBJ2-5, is GAGVSQSPSNKVTEKGKDVELRCDPISGHTALYWYRQSLGQGLEFLIYFQGNSAPDKSGLPSDRFSAERTGGSVSTLTIQRTQQEDSAVYLCASSLQGWETQYFGPGTRLLVL.

CDR3 sequence (DNA): TGTGCCAGCAGCCCAGGGGGCCAGTACGAGCAGTACTTC. Protein: CASSPGGQYEQYF. The chain uses TRBV11-2 and TRBJ2-7; the match to TRBD1 covers 8 bases. The V gene end was trimmed by 5 bases and the J gene end by 4 bases; junction bases not matched to a gene: 4. There are 13 residues in the CDR3. Germline-derived CDR1 and CDR2 are SGHAT and FQNNGV.

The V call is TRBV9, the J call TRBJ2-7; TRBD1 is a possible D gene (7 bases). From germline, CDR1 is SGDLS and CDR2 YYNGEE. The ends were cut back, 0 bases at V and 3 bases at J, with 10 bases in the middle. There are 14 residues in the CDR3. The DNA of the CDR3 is TGTGCCAGCAGCGTAGCTCAGGGGGGCTACGAGCAGTACTTC. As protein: CASSVAQGGYEQYF.

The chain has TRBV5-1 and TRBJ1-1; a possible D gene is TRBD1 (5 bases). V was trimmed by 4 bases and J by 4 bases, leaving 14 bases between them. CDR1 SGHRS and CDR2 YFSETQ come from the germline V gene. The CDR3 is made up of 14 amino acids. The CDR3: CASSRGGEGTEAFF. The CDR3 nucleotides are TGCGCCAGCAGCCGCGGAGGGGAGGGCACTGAAGCTTTCTTT.

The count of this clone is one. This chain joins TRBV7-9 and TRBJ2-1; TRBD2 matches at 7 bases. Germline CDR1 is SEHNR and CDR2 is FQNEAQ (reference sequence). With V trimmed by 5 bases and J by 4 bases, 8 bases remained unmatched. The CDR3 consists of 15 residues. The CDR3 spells CASSPPAGGYNEQFF. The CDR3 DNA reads TGTGCCAGCAGCCCCCCCGCCGGGGGGTACAATGAGCAGTTCTTC.

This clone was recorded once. DNA for the CDR3: TGTGCCAGCAGCCAAGCGAACACAGGGATTGGATATGGCTACACCTTC. It translates to CASSQANTGIGYGYTF. V gene TRBV3-1 (or the pseudogene TRBV3-2) combines with J gene TRBJ1-2, with D possibly being TRBD1 (6 bases). The CDR3 covers 16 residues. Germline CDR1 LGHDT, CDR2 YNNKEL (reference sequence). V shed 1 base and J shed 5 bases, with 17 bases lying between them.

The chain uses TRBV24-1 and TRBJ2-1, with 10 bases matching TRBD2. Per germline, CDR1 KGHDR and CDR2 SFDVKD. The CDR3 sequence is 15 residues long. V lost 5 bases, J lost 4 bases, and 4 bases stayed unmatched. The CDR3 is CATSVSGGEYNEQFF. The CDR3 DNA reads TGTGCCACCAGTGTCAGCGGGGGGGAATACAATGAGCAGTTCTTC.

The CDR3 is CASSIRGSNSPLHF. For the CDR3, the DNA is TGTGCCAGTAGTATACGGGGGAGTAATTCACCCCTCCACTTT. The chain is built from TRBV19 and TRBJ1-6; D is possibly TRBD1 (5 bases). Germline CDR1 LNHDA, CDR2 SQIVND (reference sequence). The CDR3 consists of 14 residues. V dropped 2 bases and J dropped 6 bases, with 8 bases sitting between them.

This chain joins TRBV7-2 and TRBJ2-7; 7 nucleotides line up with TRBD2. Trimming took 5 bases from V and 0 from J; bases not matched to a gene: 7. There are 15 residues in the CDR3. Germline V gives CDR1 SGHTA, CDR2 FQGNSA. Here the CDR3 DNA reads TGTGCCAGCAGCCGTACCGGGACTAACTCCTACGAGCAGTACTTC. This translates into CASSRTGTNSYEQYF.

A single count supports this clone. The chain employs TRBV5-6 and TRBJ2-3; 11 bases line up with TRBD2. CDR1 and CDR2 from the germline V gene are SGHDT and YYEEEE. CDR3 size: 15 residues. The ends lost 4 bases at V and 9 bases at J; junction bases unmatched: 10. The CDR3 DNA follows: TGTGCCAGCAGCCCCGACGGGACTAGCGGCGGAACGCAGTATTTT. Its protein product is CASSPDGTSGGTQYF.

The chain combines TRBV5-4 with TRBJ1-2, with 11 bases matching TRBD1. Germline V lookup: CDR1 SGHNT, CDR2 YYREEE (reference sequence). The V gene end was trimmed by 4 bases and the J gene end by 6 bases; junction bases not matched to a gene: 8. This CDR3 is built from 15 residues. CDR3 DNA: TGTGCCAGCAGCGCGGGGACAGGGGGTGTTCATGGCTACACCTTC. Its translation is CASSAGTGGVHGYTF. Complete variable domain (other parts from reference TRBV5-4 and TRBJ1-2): ETGVTQSPTHLIKTRGQQVTLRCSSQSGHNTVSWYQQALGQGPQFIFQYYREEENGRGNFPPRFSGLQFPNYSSELNVNALELDDSALYLCASSAGTGGVHGYTFGSGTRLTVV.

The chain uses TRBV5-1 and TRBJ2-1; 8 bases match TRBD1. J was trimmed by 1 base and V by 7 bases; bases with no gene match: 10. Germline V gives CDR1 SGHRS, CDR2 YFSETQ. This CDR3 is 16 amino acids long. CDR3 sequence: CASGFPGQGSYNEQFF. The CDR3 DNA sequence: TGCGCCAGCGGATTTCCAGGACAGGGTTCCTACAATGAGCAGTTCTTC.